Each of the 12 T cell receptor beta chains below was sequenced from the same sample in a study of blood T cell repertoires in COVID-19. Measured with immunoSEQ multiplex PCR; TCRdb has only the in-frame clones, and not every one. Of approximately 290,000 clones detected, just over 90% appear once; the ten largest clones hold roughly 2.3%. Sequenced sample: peripheral blood. The receptor source for this set is a woman aged 25 to 45 with COVID-19, enrolled during active disease.

The rearrangement links TRBV6-5 to TRBJ1-2; the D gene is possibly TRBD1 (6 bases). The CDR3 extends over 13 amino acids. V was clipped by 5 bases and J by 8 bases, with 15 bases between them. Per germline, CDR1 MNHEY and CDR2 SVGAGI. The CDR3 is CASSLQGAEGYTF. In DNA, the CDR3 is TGTGCCAGCAGTCTACAGGGTGCGGAAGGCTACACCTTC.

This sequence joins TRBV24-1 and TRBJ2-1; 13 nucleotides match TRBD2. CDR1 and CDR2 (germline): KGHDR, SFDVKD. This CDR3 has 13 amino acids. Trimming took 9 bases from V and 6 from J; bases not matched to a gene: 1. The CDR3 is CATGTSGINEQFF. The CDR3 region has the DNA TGTGCCACCGGGACTAGCGGGATCAATGAGCAGTTCTTC.

The rearrangement uses TRBV4-1 and TRBJ2-7, with D perhaps matching TRBD2 (6 bases). This CDR3 is 17 amino acids long. Germline CDR1 MGHRA, CDR2 YSYEKL. With 0 bases removed from V and 2 bases from J, the gap between germline ends came to 17 bases. This CDR3 is CASSQETAAGLTYEQYF. The CDR3 coding sequence is TGCGCCAGCAGCCAAGAAACGGCAGCGGGCCTAACCTACGAGCAGTACTTC.

The chain employs TRBV28 and TRBJ2-7, with D possibly TRBD1 on 5 matching bases. The germline V gene encodes CDR1 MDHEN and CDR2 SYDVKM. The V end was cut by 2 bases, the J end by 4 bases, with 9 bases between. This CDR3 has 13 amino acids. CDR3 amino acids: CASSLEKGYEQYF. The CDR3 DNA reads TGTGCCAGCAGTTTAGAGAAGGGGTACGAGCAGTACTTC.

The chain links TRBV30 to TRBJ2-3; a possible D gene is TRBD2 (6 bases). The CDR3 is 15 residues long. Trimming took off 3 bases at V and 4 bases at J, with 17 bases between the two ends. Germline CDR1 reads GTSNPN; CDR2 reads SVGIG (reference sequence). The CDR3 loop is CAWSSLGGDADTQYF. As DNA, the CDR3 is TGTGCCTGGAGCTCGTTGGGGGGAGACGCAGATACGCAGTATTTT.

The rearrangement links TRBV18 to TRBJ1-2, with 10 bases lining up with TRBD1. In germline, CDR1 is KGHSH, CDR2 LQKENI. The length of the CDR3 is 16 residues. V shed 3 bases, J shed 4 bases, and the junction held 8 bases outside the gene matches. CDR3 DNA: TGTGCCAGCTCACCGGGACAGGGGCCGACAGTCTATGGCTACACCTTC. Its translation is CASSPGQGPTVYGYTF. The variable domain in full, completed from reference TRBV18 and TRBJ1-2, reads NAGVMQNPRHLVRRRGQEARLRCSPMKGHSHVYWYRQLPEEGLKFMVYLQKENIIDESGMPKERFSAEFPKEGPSILRIQQVVRGDSAAYFCASSPGQGPTVYGYTFGSGTRLTVV.

The chain employs TRBV6-5 and TRBJ2-7, with a tentative D call TRBD2 (6 bases). Germline V gene lookup returns CDR1 MNHEY and CDR2 SVGAGI. V was shortened by 6 bases and J by 3 bases, with 15 bases between the two germline ends. The CDR3 is 14 residues long. CDR3 nucleotides: TGTGCCAGCAGCCGAGCAGCGGGCGGCTACGAGCAGTACTTC. Its protein product is CASSRAAGGYEQYF.

The rearrangement joins TRBV13 to TRBJ1-1, with no clear D. The CDR3 length is 14 residues. The germline V and J ends were trimmed by 1 base and 6 bases, with 12 bases remaining between them. Germline CDR1 reads PRHDT; CDR2 reads FYEKMQ (reference sequence). DNA of the CDR3: TGTGCCAGCAGCTTAGCCCGGGATGGGGCTGAAGCTTTCTTT. Residues: CASSLARDGAEAFF. Complete variable domain (other parts from reference TRBV13 and TRBJ1-1): AAGVIQSPRHLIKEKRETATLKCYPIPRHDTVYWYQQGPGQDPQFLISFYEKMQSDKGSIPDRFSAQQFSDYHSELNMSSLELGDSALYFCASSLARDGAEAFFGQGTRLTVV.

The J gene is TRBJ2-7, the V gene TRBV19; weak D call: TRBD1 (6 bases). Trimming removed 10 bases at V and 1 base at J, with 17 bases between. The germline V gene has CDR1 LNHDA and CDR2 SQIVND (reference sequence). CDR3 size: 14 residues. In DNA, the CDR3 is TGTGCCACCACCCAGGGGACGAATTCCTACGAGCAGTACTTC. Translation gives CATTQGTNSYEQYF. Variable domain in full (rest from reference TRBV19 and TRBJ2-7): DGGITQSPKYLFRKEGQNVTLSCEQNLNHDAMYWYRQDPGQGLRLIYYSQIVNDFQKGDIAEGYSVSREKKESFPLTVTSAQKNPTAFYLCATTQGTNSYEQYFGPGTRLTVT.

CDR3 sequence reads: CASSLEKVAASYEQYF. CDR3 nucleotide sequence: TGTGCCAGCAGTTTGGAGAAGGTAGCGGCCTCCTACGAGCAGTACTTC. The chain couples TRBV28 to TRBJ2-7, with a weak D call TRBD2 (6 bases). Germline values: CDR1 MDHEN, CDR2 SYDVKM. Deletions cut 3 bases from V and 0 bases from J, with 15 bases between. CDR3 length equals 16 residues.

This clone was detected once. The chain has TRBV2 and TRBJ1-2; tentatively, D is TRBD1 (5 bases). The CDR3 is made up of 12 amino acids. Trimming took 1 base from V and 8 from J, leaving 8 bases between them. Germline V gene sequence: CDR1 SNHLY, CDR2 FYNNEI. CDR3 sequence (DNA): TGTGCCAGCAGTGAAGAGGGGTTCGGCTACACCTTC. Its translation is CASSEEGFGYTF.

J is TRBJ1-2 and V is TRBV7-2; D is unresolved. The CDR3 sequence is 13 residues long. V gave up 2 bases and J gave up 5 bases, with 9 bases separating them. Germline V gives CDR1 SGHTA, CDR2 FQGNSA. The CDR3 loop is CASSLQNIYGYTF. CDR3 nucleotides: TGTGCCAGCAGCTTACAGAACATATATGGCTACACCTTC.